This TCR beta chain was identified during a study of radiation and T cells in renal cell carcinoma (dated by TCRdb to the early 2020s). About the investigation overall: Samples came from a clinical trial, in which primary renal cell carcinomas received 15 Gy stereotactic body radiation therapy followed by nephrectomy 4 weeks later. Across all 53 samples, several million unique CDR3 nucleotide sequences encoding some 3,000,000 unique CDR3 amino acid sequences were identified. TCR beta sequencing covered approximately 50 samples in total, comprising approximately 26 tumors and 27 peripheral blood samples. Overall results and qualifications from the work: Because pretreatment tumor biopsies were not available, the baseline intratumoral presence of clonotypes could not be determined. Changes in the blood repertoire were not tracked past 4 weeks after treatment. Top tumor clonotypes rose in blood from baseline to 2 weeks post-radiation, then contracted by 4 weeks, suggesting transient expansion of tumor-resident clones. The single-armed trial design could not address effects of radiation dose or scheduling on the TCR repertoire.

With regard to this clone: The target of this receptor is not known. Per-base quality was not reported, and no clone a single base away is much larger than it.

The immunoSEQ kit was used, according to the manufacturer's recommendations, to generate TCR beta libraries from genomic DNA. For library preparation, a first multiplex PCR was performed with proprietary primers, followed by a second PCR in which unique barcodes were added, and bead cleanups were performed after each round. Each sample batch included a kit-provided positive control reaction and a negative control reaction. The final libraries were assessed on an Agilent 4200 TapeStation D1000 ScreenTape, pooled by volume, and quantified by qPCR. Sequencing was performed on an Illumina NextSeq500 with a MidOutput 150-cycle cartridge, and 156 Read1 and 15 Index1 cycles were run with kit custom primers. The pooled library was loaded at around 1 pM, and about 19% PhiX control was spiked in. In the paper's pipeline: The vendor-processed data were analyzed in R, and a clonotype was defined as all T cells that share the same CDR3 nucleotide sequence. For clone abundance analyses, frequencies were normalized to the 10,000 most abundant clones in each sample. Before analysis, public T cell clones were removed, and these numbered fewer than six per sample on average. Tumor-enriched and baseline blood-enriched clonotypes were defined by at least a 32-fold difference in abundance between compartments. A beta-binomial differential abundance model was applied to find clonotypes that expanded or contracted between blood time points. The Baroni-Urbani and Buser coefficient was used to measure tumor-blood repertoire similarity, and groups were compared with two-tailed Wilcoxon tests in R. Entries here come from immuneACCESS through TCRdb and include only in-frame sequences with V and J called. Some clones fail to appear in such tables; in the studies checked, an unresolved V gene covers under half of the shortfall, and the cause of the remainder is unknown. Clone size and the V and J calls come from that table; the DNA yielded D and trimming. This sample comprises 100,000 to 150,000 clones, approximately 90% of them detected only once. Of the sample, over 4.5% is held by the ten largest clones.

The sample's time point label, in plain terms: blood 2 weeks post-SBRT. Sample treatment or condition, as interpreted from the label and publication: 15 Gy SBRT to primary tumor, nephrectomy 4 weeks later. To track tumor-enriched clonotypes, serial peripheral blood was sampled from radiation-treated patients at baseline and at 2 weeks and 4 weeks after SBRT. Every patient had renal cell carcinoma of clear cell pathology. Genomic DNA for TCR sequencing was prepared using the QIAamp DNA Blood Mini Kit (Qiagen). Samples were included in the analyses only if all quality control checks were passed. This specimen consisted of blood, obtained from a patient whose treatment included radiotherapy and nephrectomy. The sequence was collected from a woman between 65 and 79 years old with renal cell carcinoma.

The DNA is TGTGCCAGCAGACAGGGGGTTTTCACTGAAGCTTTCTTT. Its translation is CASRQGVFTEAFF. The V gene is TRBV27 and the J gene is TRBJ1-1, with 8 central nucleotides matching TRBD1. For this chain, trimming is 6 bases at the V end and 4 bases at the J end, and the number of junction bases without a gene match is 4. In the germline V gene (reference sequence), CDR1 corresponds to MNHEY and CDR2 to SMNVEV. Spanning cysteine to phenylalanine, the CDR3 consists of 13 amino acids. Only CDR3 DNA is held: 39 bases, read in frame from base 1.